This is a list of T cell receptor beta chains from one sample in a study of human T cells and chemical hapten exposure. Each CDR3 protein gets one entry after TCRdb re-called the RACE reads with MiXCR. The profile covers some 190,000 distinct CDR3 sequences, with approximately 20% appearing a single time and about 6.7% taken by the ten largest. Sequencing was performed on whole blood, taken in connection with sensitization to the hapten diphenylcyclopropenone (DPC). The receptors were sampled from a woman aged 45-65 years with alopecia areata. Some clones in this sample may be carry-over from other donors' samples. Both conserved end residues are part of each CDR3. The order of the fields is J gene, D gene, clone size, V gene, CDR3 protein, CDR3 DNA. D genes are given only for firm matches. Part of the rows lack a size; the others show once, few, many or a class for expanded clones.

TRBJ2-1	TRBD2	many	TRBV28	CASSRSGLAGAEQFF	TGTGCCAGCAGCCGCTCGGGACTAGCGGGAGCTGAGCAGTTCTTC
TRBJ2-1	-	few	TRBV29-1	CSVIQGQDEQFF	TGCAGCGTTATTCAGGGGCAGGATGAGCAGTTCTTC
TRBJ2-5	-	few	TRBV5-1	CASSLVGGRETQYF	TGCGCCAGCAGCTTGGTTGGAGGACGTGAGACCCAGTACTTC
TRBJ1-1	-	-	TRBV20-1	CSARDAGGMNTEAFF	TGCAGTGCTAGAGATGCAGGAGGTATGAACACTGAAGCTTTCTTT
TRBJ2-3	TRBD2	once	TRBV14	CASSQLAGGSTDTQYF	TGTGCCAGCAGCCAGCTAGCGGGAGGTAGCACAGATACGCAGTATTTT
TRBJ2-1	-	once	TRBV30	CARTGYYNEQFF	TGTGCCCGGACCGGTTACTACAATGAGCAGTTCTTC
TRBJ2-3	-	-	TRBV2	CANSNRGRGVDTQYF	TGTGCCAACTCGAACCGGGGAAGGGGAGTAGATACGCAGTATTTT
TRBJ2-1	-	few	TRBV7-9	CASSPTRDEQFF	TGTGCCAGCAGCCCCACCAGGGATGAGCAGTTCTTC
TRBJ2-2	-	-	TRBV10-1	CASSDATGELFF	TGCGCCAGCAGTGACGCCACCGGGGAGCTGTTTTTT
TRBJ2-7	-	few	TRBV29-1	CSVRPRSDEQYF	TGCAGCGTCCGTCCCCGGAGTGACGAGCAGTACTTC
TRBJ1-1	-	-	TRBV21-1	CASSKQNEAFF	TGTGCCAGCAGCAAACAGAATGAAGCTTTCTTT
TRBJ1-1	-	many	TRBV13	CASSLLGPTEAFF	TGTGCCAGCAGCTTGCTGGGGCCGACTGAAGCTTTCTTT
TRBJ2-2	-	-	TRBV7-9	CASSFGGNTGELFF	TGTGCCAGCAGCTTTGGGGGTAACACCGGGGAGCTGTTTTTT
TRBJ1-1	TRBD1	few	TRBV29-1	CSVETGQREAAAFF	TGCAGCGTAGAAACGGGACAGCGCGAAGCGGCGGCTTTCTTT
TRBJ1-1	-	few	TRBV2	CASSEGEYPEAFF	TGTGCCAGCAGTGAAGGTGAATATCCTGAAGCTTTCTTT
TRBJ2-5	TRBD2	-	TRBV7-7	CASSFSASGSETQYF	TGTGCCAGCAGTTTCTCCGCTAGCGGGTCGGAGACCCAGTACTTC
TRBJ2-2	TRBD2	many	TRBV5-1	CASSQTSGNTGELFF	TGCGCCAGCAGCCAGACTAGCGGGAACACCGGGGAGCTGTTTTTT
TRBJ2-2	TRBD2	-	TRBV2	CASRGLAGIGAGELFF	TGTGCCAGCAGGGGACTAGCGGGAATAGGAGCCGGGGAGCTGTTTTTT
TRBJ2-1	TRBD2	-	TRBV10-3	CAAAATGGPGEQFF	TGTGCCGCCGCGGCTACGGGAGGGCCAGGTGAGCAGTTCTTC
TRBJ2-3	-	few	TRBV29-1	CSVAAVARDTQYF	TGCAGCGTTGCCGCGGTCGCCAGAGATACGCAGTATTTT
TRBJ1-2	-	-	TRBV2	CASAGTNYGYTF	TGTGCCAGCGCAGGTACTAACTATGGCTACACCTTC
TRBJ1-1	TRBD1	few	TRBV5-1	CASSLRDSHRAFF	TGCGCCAGCAGCCTAAGGGACAGCCACAGAGCTTTCTTT
TRBJ2-7	TRBD1	many	TRBV7-9	CASSFDRVSYEQYF	TGTGCCAGCAGCTTCGACAGGGTGTCCTACGAGCAGTACTTC
TRBJ2-1	-	-	TRBV27	CASSLLPQRGNEQFF	TGTGCCAGCAGTTTATTACCACAAAGGGGAAATGAGCAGTTCTTC
TRBJ2-1	-	few	TRBV7-9	CASRISYNEQFF	TGTGCCAGCAGAATCTCCTACAATGAGCAGTTCTTC
TRBJ1-6	-	-	TRBV5-1	CASNLDGLYNSPLHF	TGCGCCAGCAACTTGGACGGCCTCTATAATTCACCCCTCCACTTT
TRBJ2-1	TRBD2	-	TRBV15	CATSRAGLAGENEQFF	TGTGCCACCAGCAGAGCGGGACTAGCGGGAGAAAATGAGCAGTTCTTC
TRBJ2-1	TRBD2	-	TRBV15	CATSRDLAGGMGEQFF	TGTGCCACCAGCAGAGATCTAGCGGGTGGGATGGGGGAGCAGTTCTTC
TRBJ1-5	-	many	TRBV27	CASSFVGDQPQHF	TGTGCCAGCAGTTTTGTAGGGGATCAGCCCCAGCATTTT
TRBJ2-4	-	few	TRBV11-2	CASSLDPGKKAKNIQYF	TGTGCCAGCAGCCTCGACCCGGGAAAGAAAGCCAAAAACATTCAGTACTTC
TRBJ2-1	-	-	TRBV5-4	CASSPDSSSYNEQFF	TGTGCCAGCAGCCCGGACTCGAGCTCCTACAATGAGCAGTTCTTC
TRBJ2-7	TRBD2	-	TRBV9	CASSVSSGSVSSCEQYF	TGTGCCAGCAGCGTATCTAGCGGGAGTGTGAGCTCCTGCGAGCAGTACTTC